A selection of T cell receptor beta chains follows, all from one sample in a study of beta chain features in type 1 diabetes. Assay used: immunoSEQ multiplex PCR; TCRdb lists only in-frame clones, some missing. The sample lists 200,000 to 250,000 clones, around 68% occurring once. Material: naive CD4+ T cells from blood. These receptors originate from a man under 40 in good health. CDR3s include the opening cysteine and the closing phenylalanine or tryptophan. D genes are given only for firm matches. Clone size appears in some rows only: once, few, many, or a class for an expanded clone.

size: NA; J: TRBJ2-7; V: TRBV7-2; D: NA; CDR3: CASSLVYEQYF; DNA: TGTGCCAGCAGCTTAGTGTACGAGCAGTACTTC
size: NA; J: TRBJ2-1; V: TRBV2; D: TRBD2; CDR3: CASSVWTSGGNEQFF; DNA: TGTGCCAGCAGTGTCTGGACTAGCGGAGGGAATGAGCAGTTCTTC
size: NA; J: TRBJ2-1; V: TRBV9; D: TRBD2; CDR3: CASSVGASGTYNEQFF; DNA: TGTGCCAGCAGCGTAGGTGCTAGCGGGACTTACAATGAGCAGTTCTTC
size: NA; J: TRBJ2-3; V: TRBV7-2; D: NA; CDR3: CASSHSDTQYF; DNA: TGTGCCAGCAGCCACTCAGATACGCAGTATTTT
size: NA; J: TRBJ2-7; V: TRBV10-3; D: NA; CDR3: CATGALYEQYF; DNA: TGTGCCACCGGGGCCCTATACGAGCAGTACTTC
size: once; J: TRBJ1-2; V: TRBV30; D: TRBD1; CDR3: CAWSADRAPNGYTF; DNA: TGTGCCTGGAGTGCGGACAGGGCCCCCAATGGCTACACCTTC
size: NA; J: TRBJ2-5; V: TRBV29-1; D: TRBD1; CDR3: CSVLQGDETQYF; DNA: TGCAGCGTTTTACAGGGGGATGAGACCCAGTACTTC
size: NA; J: TRBJ1-1; V: TRBV29-1; D: TRBD1; CDR3: CSAGPDRAGTEAFF; DNA: TGCAGCGCCGGCCCGGACAGGGCGGGCACTGAAGCTTTCTTT
size: few; J: TRBJ2-5; V: TRBV29-1; D: TRBD1; CDR3: CSVDRDLQETQYF; DNA: TGCAGCGTGGACAGGGATCTACAAGAGACCCAGTACTTC
size: NA; J: TRBJ2-7; V: TRBV5-1; D: NA; CDR3: CASSLEATYEQYF; DNA: TGCGCCAGCAGCTTGGAGGCCACCTACGAGCAGTACTTC
size: NA; J: TRBJ1-3; V: TRBV25-1; D: NA; CDR3: CASSAGRLSSGNTIYF; DNA: TGTGCCAGCAGTGCGGGACGGCTTAGCTCTGGAAACACCATATATTTT
size: NA; J: TRBJ2-1; V: TRBV29-1; D: TRBD2; CDR3: CSVGPRLLAGGPIPYNEQFF; DNA: TGCAGCGTTGGGCCCAGACTACTAGCGGGAGGGCCAATCCCCTACAATGAGCAGTTCTTC
size: NA; J: TRBJ2-1; V: TRBV7-2; D: NA; CDR3: CASSLEVWQFF; DNA: TGTGCCAGCAGCTTAGAGGTATGGCAGTTCTTC
size: NA; J: TRBJ2-3; V: TRBV30; D: TRBD2; CDR3: CAWSVVRLARNTDTQYF; DNA: TGTGCCTGGAGTGTTGTGAGACTAGCGCGAAACACAGATACGCAGTATTTT
size: NA; J: TRBJ2-7; V: TRBV29-1; D: TRBD1; CDR3: CSVEGRGQSYEQYF; DNA: TGCAGCGTTGAAGGAAGGGGGCAATCCTACGAGCAGTACTTC
size: NA; J: TRBJ2-7; V: TRBV29-1; D: NA; CDR3: CSVRRTPYEQYF; DNA: TGCAGCGTCAGGCGCACCCCCTACGAGCAGTACTTC
size: NA; J: TRBJ2-1; V: TRBV5-1; D: NA; CDR3: CASSLGGYNEQFF; DNA: TGCGCCAGCAGCTTGGGGGGCTACAATGAGCAGTTCTTC
size: NA; J: TRBJ2-5; V: TRBV29-1; D: TRBD2; CDR3: CSSGGSGVRETQYF; DNA: TGCAGCTCGGGAGGTAGCGGGGTTCGAGAGACCCAGTACTTC
size: NA; J: TRBJ2-5; V: TRBV30; D: NA; CDR3: CAWGGLSQETQYF; DNA: TGTGCCTGGGGAGGACTATCCCAAGAGACCCAGTACTTC
size: NA; J: TRBJ2-7; V: TRBV29-1; D: TRBD2; CDR3: CSVPGLGMYEQYF; DNA: TGCAGCGTTCCGGGACTAGGGATGTACGAGCAGTACTTC
size: few; J: TRBJ2-1; V: TRBV29-1; D: TRBD2; CDR3: CSVVASGTNEQFF; DNA: TGCAGCGTTGTGGCTAGCGGGACCAATGAGCAGTTCTTC
size: NA; J: TRBJ2-7; V: TRBV30; D: NA; CDR3: CAWTRVGTEQYF; DNA: TGTGCCTGGACAAGAGTCGGGACCGAGCAGTACTTC
size: NA; J: TRBJ1-1; V: TRBV7-9; D: NA; CDR3: CASQSRGDTEAFF; DNA: TGTGCCAGCCAGTCGAGAGGGGACACTGAAGCTTTCTTT